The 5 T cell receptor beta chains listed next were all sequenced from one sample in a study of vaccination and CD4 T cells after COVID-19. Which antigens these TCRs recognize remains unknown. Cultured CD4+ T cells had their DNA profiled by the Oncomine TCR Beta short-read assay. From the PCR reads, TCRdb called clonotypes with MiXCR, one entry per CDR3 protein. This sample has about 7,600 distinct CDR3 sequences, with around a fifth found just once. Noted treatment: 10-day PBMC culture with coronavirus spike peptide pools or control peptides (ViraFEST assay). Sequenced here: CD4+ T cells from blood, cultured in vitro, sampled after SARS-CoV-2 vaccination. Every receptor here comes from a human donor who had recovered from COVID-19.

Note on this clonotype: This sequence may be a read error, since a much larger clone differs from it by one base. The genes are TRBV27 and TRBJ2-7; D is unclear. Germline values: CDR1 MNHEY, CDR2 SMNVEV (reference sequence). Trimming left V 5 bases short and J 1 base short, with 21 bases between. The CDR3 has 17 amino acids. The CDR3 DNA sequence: TGTGCCAGCAGTCCGAACTCGCGTCCCCGGAGTTCCTACGAGCAGTACTTC. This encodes CASSPNSRPRSSYEQYF.

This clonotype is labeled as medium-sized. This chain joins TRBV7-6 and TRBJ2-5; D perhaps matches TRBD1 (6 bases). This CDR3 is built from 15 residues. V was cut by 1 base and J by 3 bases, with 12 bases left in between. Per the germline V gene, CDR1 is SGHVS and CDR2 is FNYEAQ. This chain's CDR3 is CASSLVGHREETQYF. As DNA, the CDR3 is TGTGCCAGCAGCTTAGTGGGACACCGAGAAGAGACCCAGTACTTC.

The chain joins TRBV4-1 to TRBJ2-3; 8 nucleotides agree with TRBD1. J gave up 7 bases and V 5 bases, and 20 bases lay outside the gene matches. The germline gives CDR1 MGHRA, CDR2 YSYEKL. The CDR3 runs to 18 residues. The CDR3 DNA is TGCGCCAGCAGCTTCTCAGGCGTCAGGGGGCAGGGGGCGAATACGCAGTATTTT. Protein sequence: CASSFSGVRGQGANTQYF.

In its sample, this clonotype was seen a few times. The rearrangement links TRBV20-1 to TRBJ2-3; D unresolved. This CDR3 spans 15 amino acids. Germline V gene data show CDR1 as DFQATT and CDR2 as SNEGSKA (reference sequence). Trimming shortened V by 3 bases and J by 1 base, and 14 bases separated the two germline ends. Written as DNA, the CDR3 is TGCAGTGCTAGTAGAAAGAGCGTGGGCACAGATACGCAGTATTTT. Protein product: CSASRKSVGTDTQYF.

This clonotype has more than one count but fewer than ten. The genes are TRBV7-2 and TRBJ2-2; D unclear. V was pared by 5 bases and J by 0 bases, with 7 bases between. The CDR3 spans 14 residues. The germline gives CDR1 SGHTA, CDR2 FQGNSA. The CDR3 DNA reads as TGTGCCAGCAGCCCCTTAGCGAACACCGGGGAGCTGTTTTTT. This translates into CASSPLANTGELFF.